These 24 T cell receptor beta chains came from one sample sequenced in a study of T cell changes during pregnancy in multiple sclerosis. The repertoire was sequenced with immunoSEQ multiplex PCR; TCRdb's copy has only in-frame clones and lacks some. This table has 79,000 or so clones, about 88% appearing once. Sequenced material: peripheral blood, taken before pregnancy. These receptors were taken from a female donor with multiple sclerosis, enrolled in a pregnancy study.

J is TRBJ2-2 and V is TRBV11-2, with TRBD2 matching over 7 bases. Germline-derived CDR1 and CDR2 are SGHAT and FQNNGV. The junction had 10 bases not matched to a gene; V was cut back by 1 base and J by 5 bases. The CDR3 length is 17 residues. The CDR3 DNA follows: TGTGCCAGCAGCTTAGCGGGTGCGGGAGCGGTGACCGGGGAGCTGTTTTTT. This sequence encodes CASSLAGAGAVTGELFF.

The chain employs TRBV5-1 and TRBJ2-5; the match to TRBD1 covers 9 bases. V lost 2 bases, J lost 4 bases, and 9 bases stayed unmatched. The CDR3 length is 16 residues. Germline V gene data show CDR1 as SGHRS and CDR2 as YFSETQ. In DNA, the CDR3 is TGCGCCAGCAGCTTCCAACCGACAGGGGGTTCAGAGACCCAGTACTTC. Translation: CASSFQPTGGSETQYF.

The chain is built from TRBV7-8 and TRBJ2-7, with TRBD1 matching 7 bases. Germline V lookup: CDR1 SGHVS, CDR2 FQNEAQ. The CDR3 totals 15 residues. V lost 5 bases, J lost 4 bases, and 11 bases stayed unmatched. CDR3 in amino acids: CASSPYGQESYEQYF. The CDR3 DNA sequence: TGTGCCAGCAGCCCTTACGGACAGGAGTCGTACGAGCAGTACTTC.

The chain links TRBV30 to TRBJ1-5; 8 bases are a match to TRBD1. The CDR3 spans 14 residues. The germline CDR1 and CDR2 sequences are GTSNPN and SVGIG (reference sequence). The trim removed 2 bases at V and 5 bases at J, leaving 5 bases unmatched. CDR3 coding DNA: TGTGCCTGGAGTCAAGACAGGGGATATCAGCCCCAGCATTTT. Its translation is CAWSQDRGYQPQHF.

V and J are TRBV7-2 and TRBJ2-7; 9 bases map to TRBD2. Trimming cost V 4 bases and J 3 bases; bases outside gene matches: 4. The CDR3 is 14 amino acids. The germline gives CDR1 SGHTA, CDR2 FQGNSA. CDR3 protein: CASSSLAGFYEQYF. CDR3 nucleotides: TGTGCCAGCAGCTCTCTAGCGGGATTCTACGAGCAGTACTTC.

This clone turned up a few times. The chain carries TRBV7-3 and TRBJ1-2; tentative D call: TRBD1 (5 bases). The CDR3 has 15 amino acids. CDR1 is SGHTA and CDR2 is FQGTGA in the germline V gene. V was cut by 5 bases and J by 6 bases, with 19 bases left in between. The CDR3 spells CASSQNRGGADGYTF. The DNA of the CDR3 is TGTGCCAGCAGCCAAAATCGGGGGGGTGCAGATGGCTACACCTTC.

The genes are TRBV11-2 and TRBJ2-7, with D unresolved. This CDR3 comprises 13 residues. V gave up 4 bases and J gave up 1 base, with 8 bases separating them. Germline V gene sequence: CDR1 SGHAT, CDR2 FQNNGV. CDR3 nucleotides: TGTGCCAGCAGCTGGAGTCAATCCTACGAGCAGTACTTC. Translating gives CASSWSQSYEQYF.

The chain links TRBV9 to TRBJ1-1; D remains ambiguous. V shed 2 bases and J shed 0 bases, with 8 bases lying between them. The length of the CDR3 is 14 residues. Per the germline V gene, CDR1 is SGDLS and CDR2 is YYNGEE. The CDR3 sequence is CASSVTNMNTEAFF. The CDR3, as DNA: TGTGCCAGCAGCGTCACTAACATGAACACTGAAGCTTTCTTT.

V and J are TRBV19 and TRBJ1-1, with 8 bases that match TRBD1. The CDR3 contains 16 residues. Per germline, CDR1 LNHDA and CDR2 SQIVND (reference sequence). J lost 0 bases, V lost 7 bases, and 10 bases had no gene match. The CDR3: CASTPLGTGLNTEAFF. CDR3 nucleotides: TGTGCCAGTACCCCTTTGGGGACAGGCCTGAACACTGAAGCTTTCTTT.

The gene calls are TRBV27 and TRBJ1-1, with TRBD1 as a possible D gene (5 bases). CDR1 and CDR2 from the germline V gene are MNHEY and SMNVEV (reference sequence). The CDR3 consists of 14 residues. The ends were cut back, 2 bases at V and 4 bases at J, with 11 bases in the middle. The CDR3 spells CASSLKSRGTEAFF. For the CDR3, the DNA is TGTGCCAGCAGTTTAAAGAGTAGGGGCACTGAAGCTTTCTTT.

The chain carries TRBV19 and TRBJ1-5, with a possible D match to TRBD1 (6 bases). V was trimmed by 11 bases and J by 0 bases, leaving 14 bases between them. Germline assignment: CDR1 LNHDA and CDR2 SQIVND (reference sequence). The CDR3 has 14 amino acids. Here the CDR3 reads CAGSTGYSNQPQHF. The CDR3 coding sequence is TGTGCCGGATCTACAGGGTATAGCAATCAGCCCCAGCATTTT.

The chain joins TRBV11-2 to TRBJ1-5, with unresolved D. Germline loops: CDR1 SGHAT, CDR2 FQNNGV. This CDR3 contains 13 residues. Trimming pared 6 bases from V and 7 bases from J, leaving 13 bases between. This CDR3 is CASSPGFEQPQHF. CDR3 DNA sequence: TGTGCCAGCAGTCCGGGGTTTGAGCAGCCCCAGCATTTT. Full variable domain (remainder filled in from reference TRBV11-2 and TRBJ1-5): EAGVAQSPRYKIIEKRQSVAFWCNPISGHATLYWYQQILGQGPKLLIQFQNNGVVDDSQLPKDRFSAERLKGVDSTLKIQPAKLEDSAVYLCASSPGFEQPQHFGDGTRLSIL.

The chain uses TRBV4-2 and TRBJ1-1; 7 bases match TRBD1. The germline V gene encodes CDR1 LGHNA and CDR2 YNFKEQ. The CDR3 is made up of 15 amino acids. Germline trimming cut 0 bases from V and 5 bases from J; bases unmatched to any gene: 6. The CDR3 protein is CASSQDAQGRTEAFF. The DNA of the CDR3 is TGTGCCAGCAGCCAAGACGCACAGGGGAGGACTGAAGCTTTCTTT.

This chain links TRBV18 with TRBJ2-3; TRBD1 is a possible D gene (6 bases). CDR3 length equals 16 residues. The germline gives CDR1 KGHSH, CDR2 LQKENI. V lost 2 bases and J lost 2, with 14 bases in between. DNA for the CDR3: TGTGCCAGCTCACCAGCGGACAGACTCTTCACAGATACGCAGTATTTT. As protein: CASSPADRLFTDTQYF.

This clone was observed a few times. This sample includes further DNA sequences coding for the same CDR3. The J gene is TRBJ2-7, the V gene TRBV19, with D hard to call. The CDR3 spans 13 residues. The V end was cut by 1 base, the J end by 3 bases, with 7 bases between. CDR1 and CDR2 (germline): LNHDA, SQIVND (reference sequence). DNA of the CDR3: TGTGCCAGTAGTATAGGTCGGAGCTACGAGCAGTACTTC. The encoded protein is CASSIGRSYEQYF. The variable domain in full, with the rest retrieved from reference TRBV19 and TRBJ2-7, is DGGITQSPKYLFRKEGQNVTLSCEQNLNHDAMYWYRQDPGQGLRLIYYSQIVNDFQKGDIAEGYSVSREKKESFPLTVTSAQKNPTAFYLCASSIGRSYEQYFGPGTRLTVT.

This chain uses TRBV6-5 with TRBJ1-1, with D hard to call. Germline values: CDR1 MNHEY, CDR2 SVGAGI. The V and J ends lost 2 bases and 0 bases respectively, with 7 bases between them. This CDR3 region has 14 residues. The CDR3 DNA follows: TGTGCCAGCAGTTACGGGCAGCTGAACACTGAAGCTTTCTTT. Amino acid sequence: CASSYGQLNTEAFF.

The sample holds one count of this clone. The chain carries TRBV2 and TRBJ2-1; weak D call: TRBD2 (6 bases). The CDR3 extends over 14 amino acids. Trimming removed 5 bases at V and 4 bases at J, with 12 bases between. Germline V gives CDR1 SNHLY, CDR2 FYNNEI. The CDR3 loop reads CASSSDGGYNEQFF. CDR3 nucleotide sequence: TGTGCCAGCAGTTCTGATGGAGGGTACAATGAGCAGTTCTTC.

The J gene is TRBJ1-2, the V gene TRBV5-4, with a weak D call TRBD1 (6 bases). Trimming removed 2 bases from V and 4 bases from J, with 12 bases in between. Germline V CDR1 and CDR2: SGHNT, YYREEE (reference sequence). This CDR3 is 14 amino acids long. DNA of the CDR3: TGTGCCAGCAGCTTAGGGGAGGGGGGCTATGGCTACACCTTC. It is translated as CASSLGEGGYGYTF.

This chain joins TRBV9 and TRBJ2-2; TRBD1 matches at 9 bases. Germline CDR1 SGDLS, CDR2 YYNGEE. Unmatched junction bases numbered 9, after V lost 4 bases and J lost 5 bases. The CDR3 consists of 16 residues. The CDR3 bases are TGTGCCAGCAGCATCGGGACAGGGTACCCGACCGGGGAGCTGTTTTTT. Its protein product is CASSIGTGYPTGELFF. Based on the CDR3 plus reference TRBV9 and TRBJ2-2, the full variable domain is DSGVTQTPKHLITATGQRVTLRCSPRSGDLSVYWYQQSLDQGLQFLIQYYNGEERAKGNILERFSAQQFPDLHSELNLSSLELGDSALYFCASSIGTGYPTGELFFGEGSRLTVL.

J is TRBJ2-4 and V is TRBV2; tentative D call: TRBD1 (5 bases). The CDR3 is 16 residues long. The V gene's germline CDR1 is SNHLY and CDR2 FYNNEI. V gave up 8 bases and J gave up 0 bases, with 17 bases separating them. In nucleotides, the CDR3 is TGTGCCAGCTTCTTGGCACAGGAGAGAGCCAAAAACATTCAGTACTTC. Amino acids: CASFLAQERAKNIQYF.

The rearrangement links TRBV18 to TRBJ1-2; D is possibly TRBD1 (5 bases). Germline V gene lookup returns CDR1 KGHSH and CDR2 LQKENI. V was shortened by 2 bases and J by 7 bases, with 17 bases between the two germline ends. The CDR3 consists of 15 residues. The CDR3 coding sequence is TGTGCCAGCTCACCAAGGGCAGGGAGGGCCGCTGGCTACACCTTC. Its protein is CASSPRAGRAAGYTF.

The genes are TRBV11-2 and TRBJ2-5, with 7 positions matching TRBD2. Germline V gene data show CDR1 as SGHAT and CDR2 as FQNNGV. The CDR3 has 17 amino acids. V shed 4 bases, J shed 0 bases, and the junction held 11 bases outside the gene matches. The CDR3, as DNA: TGTGCCAGCAGCTCCCCCAGCGGGACTATATACCAAGAGACCCAGTACTTC. It yields the protein CASSSPSGTIYQETQYF.

The chain recombines TRBV5-6 with TRBJ1-3; D uncertain. CDR1 is SGHDT, CDR2 YYEEEE, per germline. The CDR3 is 14 amino acids. Trimming left V 0 bases short and J 6 bases short, with 10 bases between. The CDR3 sequence: CASSLGQALNTIYF. The CDR3 DNA sequence: TGTGCCAGCAGCTTGGGGCAGGCCCTAAACACCATATATTTT. The full variable domain, in which reference TRBV5-6 and TRBJ1-3 provide the parts outside the CDR3, is DAGVTQSPTHLIKTRGQQVTLRCSPKSGHDTVSWYQQALGQGPQFIFQYYEEEERQRGNFPDRFSGHQFPNYSSELNVNALLLGDSALYLCASSLGQALNTIYFGEGSWLTVV.

The V gene is TRBV5-6, the J gene TRBJ2-3; 8 nucleotides match TRBD2. Germline V gives CDR1 SGHDT, CDR2 YYEEEE. After removal of 2 bases from V and 3 bases from J, the junction contained 11 bases not matched to a gene. This CDR3 comprises 17 residues. CDR3 residues: CASSFTASGGVTDTQYF. The DNA for the CDR3 is TGTGCCAGCAGCTTCACGGCGAGCGGGGGAGTTACAGATACGCAGTATTTT.